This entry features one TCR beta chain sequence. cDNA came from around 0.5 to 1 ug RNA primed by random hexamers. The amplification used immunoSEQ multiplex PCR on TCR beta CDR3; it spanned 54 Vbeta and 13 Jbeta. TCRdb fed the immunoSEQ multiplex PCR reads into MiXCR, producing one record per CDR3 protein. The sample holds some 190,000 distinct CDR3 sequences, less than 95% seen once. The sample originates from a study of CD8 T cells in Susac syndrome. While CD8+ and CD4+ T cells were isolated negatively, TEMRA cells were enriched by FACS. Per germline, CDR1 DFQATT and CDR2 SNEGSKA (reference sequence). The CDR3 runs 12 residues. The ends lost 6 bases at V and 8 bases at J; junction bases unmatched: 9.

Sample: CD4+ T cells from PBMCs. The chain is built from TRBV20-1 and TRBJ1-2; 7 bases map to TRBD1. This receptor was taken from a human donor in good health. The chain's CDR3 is CSADRQGWGYTF. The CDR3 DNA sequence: TGCAGTGCAGATCGACAGGGTTGGGGCTACACCTTC.